Many counts were recorded for the clone carrying this TCR beta chain. Its antigen is not identified. The data were taken from a study of CD8+CD57+ T cells in acquired aplastic anemia. Overall study: When averaged, DNA from sorted CD4+ and CD8+ cells came to about 2.9 ug. Where healthy donors were concerned, CD4+ cells averaged about 10 million reads. Study observations and caveats: Shared by patients and controls, approximately 28 CD8+ CDR3s were abundant in patients.

Profiling that covered TCR beta VDJ and CDR3 relied on genomic DNA as its template. Each CDR3 protein gets one entry after TCRdb re-called the reads with MiXCR. The sample holds 200,000 to 250,000 distinct CDR3 sequences, almost 35% seen once. Germline V lookup: CDR1 SNHLY, CDR2 FYNNEI. The V segment lost 7 bases and the J segment 1 base; nucleotides outside the gene matches: 6. The CDR3 is 15 residues long. The sequencing input was sorted CD4+, CD8+, or CD8+CD57+ T cells (not recorded which) from PBMCs. The TCR comes from a human donor in good health, serving as a control. The chain combines TRBV2 with TRBJ2-2, with 7 nucleotides matching TRBD2. CDR3 in amino acids: CASTPGLWNTGELFF. DNA of the CDR3: TGTGCCAGCACCCCGGGACTATGGAACACCGGGGAGCTGTTTTTT. Full variable domain (rest looked up from reference TRBV2 and TRBJ2-2): EPEVTQTPSHQVTQMGQEVILRCVPISNHLYFYWYRQILGQKVEFLVSFYNNEISEKSEIFDDQFSVERPDGSNFTLKIRSTKLEDSAMYFCASTPGLWNTGELFFGEGSRLTVL.